This TCR beta chain emerged from a study of cytomegalovirus exposure and HLA in healthy donors. The PCR made use of 60 Vbeta and 13 Jbeta primers. Repertoires were generated with immunoSEQ multiplex PCR, while TCRdb's copy carries only in-frame clones and drops some. The top ten clones hold 0.39% of a sample with 200,000 or so clones, 75% to 85% of them seen once. A single count supports this clone. Each donor was healthy, and each was a bone marrow donor. The V gene's germline CDR1 is MNHEY and CDR2 SMNVEV (reference sequence). This CDR3 comprises 13 residues. V usage is TRBV27 and J usage is TRBJ2-5, with D possibly being TRBD1 (5 bases). The J call may be faulty, since TRBJ2-7 better matches the DNA end. This clonotype was obtained from a male donor in good health and CMV-seropositive. Sequencing was performed on PBMCs. The CDR3 bases are TGTGCCAGCAGTTTGGGGCACTCCTACGAGCAGTACTTC. It codes for CASSLGHSYEQYF.